This TCR beta chain was observed in a study of neurological immune-mediated disorders (dated by TCRdb to 2018 to 2020). Broadly, across the study: Peripheral blood TCR-beta repertoires from HTLV-I-associated myelopathy (HAM/TSP) patients, multiple sclerosis patients and healthy controls were compared by UMI-based sequencing. Longitudinal HAM/TSP and healthy donors were sampled at 3 time-points each (roughly 3-45 month intervals). Of the 68 subjects in the cohort, about 14 were HAM/TSP patients, roughly 34 were multiple sclerosis patients, and about 20 were healthy controls. The roughly 100 TCR-beta libraries included longitudinal samples, technical triplicates and paired sorted CD4+ and CD8+ T-cell subsets alongside PBMC samples. Broader findings and caveats from the paper: TCR clonal expansion was highest in HAM/TSP patients and lowest in MS patients, with MS patients falling below even healthy controls. No identical CDR3 amino acid sequences were shared among expanded clones across subjects, suggesting private TCR-beta repertoires in all groups.

The table lists this clonotype with many counts. The antigen this receptor binds is unknown. Base quality data are lacking; no much larger clone is found one base away. To synthesize cDNA, template-switch 5'RACE was performed with a primer carrying a 10-nucleotide random unique molecular identifier so that each TCR transcript was tagged. Over 170 million TCR-beta sequences, covering 15-18 subjects, were produced in each sequencing run. Total RNA was extracted with the RNeasy kit. Using the KAPA Real-time Library Amplification kit, TCR-beta VDJ regions were amplified with primers for the TCR constant region and the 5'RACE anchor. Sample indexes and Illumina adaptors were added in a first PCR, and a second PCR then increased library yield. After Ampure bead purification, the roughly 650 bp TCR product was size-selected on a 2% E-gel SizeSelection system. Library quality was checked on a Bioanalyzer, concentration was measured with Qubit, and libraries were quantified with the Kapa Library Quantification kit before pooling. Libraries were sequenced paired-end 2 x 150 bp on an Illumina HiSeq 2500. To increase sequence diversity, roughly 24-32% phiX was spiked into each library pool. The study's processing was this. The quality-filtered reads were processed with the UMI-based MiGEC pipeline, whose error correction step removed more than 90% of the raw TCR sequences. IMGT germline references were used for aligning VDJ genes, and each clonotype was defined as a unique CDR3 amino acid sequence together with its V-J genes. Clonal expansion, Shannon diversity and CDR3 relatedness were evaluated with VDJtools (CalcPairwiseDistances, ClusterSamples), while phylogenetic trees were built in CLCbio workbench. Clones with at least 8 unique UMIs were defined as expanded, with this threshold being based on coefficient-of-variation modelling across technical triplicates. The raw public reads went through TCRdb reprocessing: fastp at Q25, MiXCR clone calling, in-frame beta chains kept. Every distinct CDR3 protein forms one entry, paired with its most common genes and DNA. V and J calls and clone size were set by TCRdb, not the authors. The sample data list 50,000 or so distinct CDR3 sequences, and under 15% of these were observed just once. The ten largest clonotypes hold 4.5% to 5.5% of the sample.

The time point label for this specimen denotes: longitudinal time-point 2. For unsorted PBMC libraries, 2 million PBMCs were used after storage in RNAlater at -80 degrees C until RNA extraction. Peripheral blood was subjected to Ficoll-Hypaque density gradient centrifugation to isolate PBMCs, which were then cryopreserved in liquid nitrogen. Compared with germline, V lacks 1 base and J lacks 5 bases; bases without a gene match: 6. The CDR3 has 14 amino acids, counting the end cysteine and phenylalanine. Only the CDR3 part of the read is kept: 42 bases, read in frame from the first base. Sequences DFQATT (CDR1) and SNEGSKA (CDR2) are obtained from the germline V gene (reference sequence).

The sample taken for sequencing was PBMCs. Recombination linked TRBV20-1 to TRBJ2-5, and TRBD2 aligns with 8 junction nucleotides. The sequence came from a male donor with HTLV-1-associated myelopathy (HAM/TSP). The bases are TGCAGTGCTAGAGTGGCAGCGGGGGTGGAGACCCAGTACTTC. This is translated as CSARVAAGVETQYF.